The rows below give T cell receptor beta chains drawn from one sample of a study of T-cell reconstitution after alpha-beta-depleted transplantation in children. Each CDR3 protein gets one entry after TCRdb re-called the PCR reads with MiXCR. The sample holds around 190,000 distinct CDR3 sequences, approximately 6.9% seen once. Sequenced material: PBMCs, taken before TCRalphabeta/CD19-depleted stem cell transplant. These receptors came from a boy aged 2 to 10 with acute lymphoblastic leukemia, due to receive a stem cell transplant. Both conserved end residues are part of each CDR3. The D gene is left open where the match is weak. Clone size is stated in some rows and not others, as once, few, many or a class when expanded.

CDR3 protein	CDR3 DNA	clone size	V gene	D gene	J gene
CASSLDGEWNQPQHF	TGTGCCAGCAGCTTAGATGGGGAATGGAATCAGCCCCAGCATTTT	few	TRBV7-8	.	TRBJ1-5
CSYGLAGADTQYF	TGCAGCTATGGACTAGCGGGGGCAGATACGCAGTATTTT	many	TRBV20-1	TRBD2	TRBJ2-3
CSVESWGEDTQYF	TGCAGCGTTGAAAGCTGGGGAGAAGATACGCAGTATTTT	many	TRBV29-1	.	TRBJ2-3
CASSQGMGSYEQYF	TGTGCCAGCAGTCAGGGTATGGGATCCTACGAGCAGTACTTC	many	TRBV12-3/TRBV12-4	.	TRBJ2-7
CSARLGNDNYGYTF	TGCAGTGCTCGCTTAGGAAACGATAACTATGGCTACACCTTC	many	TRBV20-1	.	TRBJ1-2
CSARDTGVSNQPQHF	TGCAGTGCTAGAGATACGGGGGTGAGCAATCAGCCCCAGCATTTT	few	TRBV20-1	.	TRBJ1-5
CASSPLPGNTIYF	TGTGCCAGCAGCCCCCTTCCAGGAAACACCATATATTTT	.	TRBV7-8	.	TRBJ1-3
CASSLDSDEQFF	TGTGCCAGCAGCTTAGATAGCGATGAGCAGTTCTTC	many	TRBV7-2	.	TRBJ2-1
CATSSDYQPQHF	TGTGCCACCAGCAGTGATTATCAGCCCCAGCATTTT	few	TRBV15	.	TRBJ1-5
CSVGGFGNTIYF	TGCAGCGTTGGGGGTTTTGGAAACACCATATATTTT	many	TRBV29-1	.	TRBJ1-3
CSASEWGGPADTQYF	TGCAGTGCTAGTGAGTGGGGGGGTCCCGCAGATACGCAGTATTTT	many	TRBV20-1	TRBD2	TRBJ2-3
CASSPGPATNEKLFF	TGTGCCAGCAGCCCAGGGCCTGCAACTAATGAAAAACTGTTTTTT	many	TRBV3-1	.	TRBJ1-4
CASILPSTDTQYF	TGTGCCAGCATTTTACCAAGCACAGATACGCAGTATTTT	.	TRBV27	.	TRBJ2-3
CASRDRVIQGYTF	TGTGCCAGCCGAGACAGGGTAATACAGGGCTACACCTTC	few	TRBV12-3/TRBV12-4	TRBD1	TRBJ1-2
CASSLVEDRGKYEQYF	TGTGCCAGCAGCTTAGTAGAGGACAGGGGAAAATACGAGCAGTACTTC	many	TRBV11-2	TRBD1	TRBJ2-7
CSVRDPGTDYGYTF	TGCAGCGTTCGTGATCCCGGGACAGACTATGGCTACACCTTC	many	TRBV29-1	TRBD1	TRBJ1-2
CAIDKRGSTDTQYF	TGTGCCATCGATAAGCGGGGGAGCACAGATACGCAGTATTTT	.	TRBV28	TRBD2	TRBJ2-3
CARPPGDTGELFF	TGTGCCAGGCCCCCCGGGGACACCGGGGAGCTGTTTTTT	few	TRBV6-2/TRBV6-3	.	TRBJ2-2
CASSSRGTSQDTQYF	TGCGCCAGCAGCTCCCGAGGAACTAGCCAGGATACGCAGTATTTT	many	TRBV5-1	.	TRBJ2-3
CASSLWGAGWTEAFF	TGTGCCAGCAGTTTGTGGGGCGCCGGGTGGACTGAAGCTTTCTTT	many	TRBV28	.	TRBJ1-1
CASSTRLGTGVNQPQHF	TGTGCCAGCAGTACCCGTCTAGGGACAGGGGTCAATCAGCCCCAGCATTTT	many	TRBV21-1	.	TRBJ1-5
CATSRVPQTTNEQFF	TGTGCCACCAGCAGAGTGCCCCAGACGACCAATGAGCAGTTCTTC	many	TRBV15	.	TRBJ2-1
CSASFGLGEAFF	TGCAGTGCTAGTTTCGGGTTAGGTGAAGCTTTCTTT	many	TRBV20-1	.	TRBJ1-1
CASRDRRGQDTGELFF	TGTGCCAGCAGAGATAGGAGGGGGCAGGACACCGGGGAGCTGTTTTTT	many	TRBV28	.	TRBJ2-2
CATSESSGGSYEQYF	TGTGCCACCAGTGAGTCTAGCGGGGGCTCCTACGAGCAGTACTTC	many	TRBV24-1	TRBD2	TRBJ2-7
CASSVGMDTEAFF	TGTGCCAGCAGTGTTGGGATGGACACTGAAGCTTTCTTT	many	TRBV25-1	.	TRBJ1-1
CASSGRGLAGKDTQYF	TGTGCCAGCAGTGGTAGGGGACTAGCGGGAAAAGATACGCAGTATTTT	few	TRBV2	TRBD2	TRBJ2-3
CASSAGAGTDTQYF	TGCGCCAGCAGCGCGGGAGCGGGTACAGATACGCAGTATTTT	many	TRBV5-1	TRBD2	TRBJ2-3